This T cell receptor (beta chain) derives from a study of OX40 agonist ivuxolimab in advanced cancers. The study's findings and limits: Researchers did not determine the expanded peripheral T cells' antigen specificity.

Germline-derived CDR1 and CDR2 are MDHEN and SYDVKM. The CDR3 length is 17 residues. To note about this clone: The target antigen is unknown.

Profiled with immunoSEQ multiplex PCR; TCRdb holds only in-frame clones, not every one. This table has about 31,000 clones, roughly 87% appearing once. The chain uses TRBV28 and TRBJ2-5, with D hard to call. The J call is doubtful: the DNA matches TRBJ2-7 better. This sample comprised CD4+ or CD8+ T cells sorted from blood, obtained in a trial of the OX40 agonist ivuxolimab. The receptor was derived from an adult with an advanced solid tumor such as melanoma, head and neck, liver or kidney cancer. The CDR3 nucleotides are TGTGCCAGCAGCTCCCCCGAGAGCAGGCCATTTCCTTACGAGCAGTACTTC. Protein sequence: CASSSPESRPFPYEQYF.